This T cell receptor beta chain was identified in a study of T cell clusters in autoimmune cytopenias. With regard to this clonotype: Antigen unknown.

TRB rearrangements were amplified by touch-down multiplex PCR with mixed TRB-A/B primers. TCRdb derives one entry per CDR3 protein from the multiplex PCR reads, leaving out DNA. Recorded for this sample: roughly 1,000 distinct CDR3 sequences. The germline CDR1 and CDR2 sequences are DFQATT and SNEGSKA (reference sequence). This CDR3 contains 16 residues. Study-level findings and limits: Functional roles of the in silico T cell clusters still await experimental validation. Primary autoimmune cytopenia patients seemingly lacked the physiological T cell clusters found in healthy donors.

TRB was amplified from about 270 ng of peripheral blood genomic DNA per sample. The source material was peripheral blood. The V and J genes are TRBV20-1 and TRBJ1-3; the D call from TCRdb, TRBD1, cannot be confirmed without DNA. The TCR comes from a human donor with an autoimmune cytopenia or autoimmune hepatitis (not recorded which). This CDR3 is CSARGQGKRSGNTIYF.